Below, 5 T cell receptor beta chains from the same sample are listed, as sequenced in a study of cytotoxic CD8 clonotypes in ibrutinib-treated CLL. Only in-frame clones appear in the TCRdb table, and some are missing; sequencing was by immunoSEQ multiplex PCR. Among about 92,000 clones listed, roughly three quarters were seen once. The sample was PBMCs, taken after 24 months of ibrutinib treatment. The receptors derive from a human donor with chronic lymphocytic leukemia.

The CDR3 bases are TGCAGCGTCGCCGGACAGTGGAACACTGAAGCTTTCTTT. Protein: CSVAGQWNTEAFF. The chain carries TRBV29-1 and TRBJ1-1; D possibly corresponds to TRBD1 (6 bases). The CDR3 is made up of 13 amino acids. CDR1 is SQVTM and CDR2 is ANQGSEA in the germline V gene. V lost 6 bases to trimming and J lost 1 base, with 12 bases between them.

V gene TRBV5-1 combines with J gene TRBJ2-3; the D is unclear. This CDR3 has 13 amino acids. Per the germline V gene, CDR1 is SGHRS and CDR2 is YFSETQ. V was pared by 0 bases and J by 0 bases, with 2 bases between. The CDR3 DNA is TGCGCCAGCAGCTTGGTAAGCACAGATACGCAGTATTTT. Its protein product is CASSLVSTDTQYF.

The rearrangement links TRBV7-3 to TRBJ1-1, with 8 bases matching TRBD1. Germline V lookup: CDR1 SGHTA, CDR2 FQGTGA. With 2 bases clipped from V and 8 bases from J, the junction kept 4 bases outside the gene matches. The CDR3 has 13 amino acids. CDR3 loop: CASSLSQGAEAFF. DNA of the CDR3: TGTGCCAGCAGCTTATCCCAGGGGGCCGAAGCTTTCTTT.

This clone was seen a few times. The sample has other DNA sequences that encode this CDR3 too. The V gene is TRBV5-1, the J gene TRBJ1-5, with unresolved D. Germline loops: CDR1 SGHRS, CDR2 YFSETQ. Trimming pared 0 bases from V and 2 bases from J, leaving 3 bases between. The CDR3 has 13 residues. CDR3 amino acids: CASSLDRNQPQHF. In DNA, the CDR3 is TGCGCCAGCAGCTTGGATCGCAATCAGCCCCAGCATTTT.

The CDR3 loop is CASSRTSGNNEQFF. The DNA of the CDR3 is TGTGCCAGCAGTCGGACTAGCGGAAACAATGAGCAGTTCTTC. This chain joins TRBV6-5 and TRBJ2-1; 10 nucleotides match TRBD2. This CDR3 has 14 residues. Germline V gene sequence: CDR1 MNHEY, CDR2 SVGAGI. The J segment lost 5 bases and the V segment lost 5 bases, leaving 3 bases of the junction unmatched.